One and the same sample provided the 18 T cell receptor beta chains below, sequenced in a study of human T cells and chemical hapten exposure. TCRdb reprocessed the RACE reads with MiXCR, giving one entry per CDR3 protein. The data show a few hundred thousand distinct CDR3 sequences, just under 6.5% seen once. Described time point: patch test 2, 6 weeks after DPC sensitization. Treatment described: therapeutic diphenylcyclopropenone sensitization with weekly scalp DPC. Specimen: whole blood, collected in connection with sensitization to the hapten diphenylcyclopropenone (DPC). The receptors here all came from a woman younger than 35 with alopecia areata. Some clones in this sample may be carry-over from other donors' samples.

This clonotype has a handful of counts. The chain has TRBV7-2 and TRBJ2-7; D gene unclear. V gave up 5 bases and J gave up 4 bases, with 9 bases separating them. Germline lookup yields CDR1 SGHTA and CDR2 FQGNSA. The CDR3 is made up of 12 amino acids. The DNA for the CDR3 is TGTGCCAGCAGCGCGTCCAGGTACGAGCAGTACTTC. Translation: CASSASRYEQYF.

V and J are TRBV10-3 and TRBJ1-6; the D gene is possibly TRBD1 (5 bases). The germline V and J ends were trimmed by 0 bases and 7 bases, with 10 bases remaining between them. The CDR3 consists of 15 residues. The germline V gene has CDR1 ENHRY and CDR2 SYGVKD. CDR3 amino acids: CAISESTGTNSPLHF. Written as DNA, the CDR3 is TGTGCCATCAGTGAGTCGACCGGGACCAATTCACCCCTCCACTTT.

The chain employs TRBV3-1 and TRBJ2-3, with TRBD2 identical over 10 bases. The CDR3 is 16 residues long. V shed 2 bases and J 4 bases; nucleotides not matched to a gene: 6. The germline V gene encodes CDR1 LGHDT and CDR2 YNNKEL (reference sequence). The CDR3 sequence is CASSQRTSGRADTQYF. The CDR3 DNA follows: TGTGCCAGCAGCCAACGGACTAGCGGTAGGGCAGATACGCAGTATTTT.

In this sample, this clonotype turned up many times. CDR3 in DNA: TGTGCCATCGGGGACAATCGAGGTAGTGGGGAACTGTTTTTT. Amino acid sequence: CAIGDNRGSGELFF. The V call is TRBV10-3, the J call TRBJ1-4; TRBD1 might be the D (6 bases). The CDR3 covers 14 residues. V lost 8 bases and J 12 bases, leaving 22 bases between the germline ends. Per germline, CDR1 ENHRY and CDR2 SYGVKD.

The chain couples TRBV20-1 to TRBJ1-5; possible D gene TRBD1, 5 bases. The germline V and J ends were trimmed by 3 bases and 0 bases, with 15 bases remaining between them. The V gene's germline CDR1 is DFQATT and CDR2 SNEGSKA (reference sequence). The CDR3 length is 16 residues. In nucleotides, the CDR3 is TGCAGTGCTAGGAGGGACGAGAGATATAGCAATCAGCCCCAGCATTTT. Protein product: CSARRDERYSNQPQHF.

Remarks on this clonotype: A far larger clone is off by one base, so a read error is likely. CDR3 coding DNA: TGTGCCAGCAGCTTGGGACAGGGCAATGAGCAGATCTTC. Its translation: CASSLGQGNEQIF. The chain joins TRBV7-3 to TRBJ2-1; TRBD1 aligns across 9 bases. The CDR3 runs 13 residues. Per the germline V gene, CDR1 is SGHTA and CDR2 is FQGTGA.

This clonotype was seen a handful of times. In nucleotides, the CDR3 is TGCGCCAGCAGCTTGTCCCCCATTGGCCGGGTCGCAGGGAGGTATTTT. This codes for CASSLSPIGRVAGRYF. The chain uses TRBV5-1 and TRBJ2-3; either TRBD1 or TRBD2 may fit D (5 bases each). The V gene's germline CDR1 is SGHRS and CDR2 YFSETQ. The CDR3 is 16 amino acids. V was clipped by 1 base and J by 14 bases, with 26 bases between them.

This clonotype was detected many times. V and J are TRBV10-3 and TRBJ1-2; no firm D call. The CDR3 runs to 13 residues. The germline V and J ends were trimmed by 2 bases and 8 bases, with 12 bases remaining between them. Germline V gene sequence: CDR1 ENHRY, CDR2 SYGVKD. The CDR3 nucleotides are TGTGCCATCAGTGAGCTATCCTTTGGGGGCTACACCTTC. It is translated as CAISELSFGGYTF.

This clonotype was picked up many times. The chain couples TRBV29-1 to TRBJ1-1; 8 positions agree with TRBD1. Trimming took 7 bases from V and 6 from J; bases not matched to a gene: 10. Germline V CDR1 and CDR2: SQVTM, ANQGSEA. The CDR3 has 13 residues. The CDR3 nucleotides are TGCAGCGGTAGATTGGACAGGGTTGCTGAAGCTTTCTTT. Translation: CSGRLDRVAEAFF.

This clonotype was seen many times. This rearrangement joins TRBV12-3 or TRBV12-4 to TRBJ1-6; the D gene is possibly TRBD1 (6 bases). Trimming left V 5 bases short and J 3 bases short, with 14 bases between. CDR3 size: 16 residues. CDR3 coding DNA: TGTGCCAGCAGTCCTAGTCCCAGGGGCTATAATTCACCCCTCCACTTT. It is translated as CASSPSPRGYNSPLHF.

The chain has TRBV28 and TRBJ2-3, with D perhaps matching TRBD1 (5 bases). This CDR3 contains 16 residues. Trimming took off 7 bases at V and 3 bases at J, with 20 bases between the two ends. The germline CDR1 and CDR2 sequences are MDHEN and SYDVKM. In DNA form, the CDR3 reads TGTGCCAGCATTTTCAGGGCTGGACGGGCAACAGATACGCAGTATTTT. Its translation: CASIFRAGRATDTQYF. The full variable domain, with the rest looked up from reference TRBV28 and TRBJ2-3, is DVKVTQSSRYLVKRTGEKVFLECVQDMDHENMFWYRQDPGLGLRLIYFSYDVKMKEKGDIPEGYSVSREKKERFSLILESASTNQTSMYLCASIFRAGRATDTQYFGPGTRLTVL.

This clonotype was seen at least ten times. The J gene is TRBJ1-1, the V gene TRBV20-1, with 7 positions matching TRBD1. The CDR3 has 16 residues. J was trimmed by 1 base and V by 6 bases; bases with no gene match: 14. In germline, CDR1 is DFQATT, CDR2 SNEGSKA (reference sequence). CDR3 loop: CSARGGGGSGNTEAFF. The CDR3 region has the DNA TGCAGTGCCAGGGGTGGAGGGGGCTCCGGGAACACTGAAGCTTTCTTT.

The sample holds a few counts of this clonotype. The chain has TRBV28 and TRBJ2-3, with D possibly being TRBD2 (7 bases). Per the germline V gene, CDR1 is MDHEN and CDR2 is SYDVKM. The CDR3 is 15 amino acids. Trimming took off 6 bases at V and 3 bases at J, with 16 bases between the two ends. The CDR3 nucleotides are TGTGCCAGCAGCTCCGCTGGGGGGGCGACAGATACGCAGTATTTT. Protein product: CASSSAGGATDTQYF.

Ten or more counts support this clonotype. The CDR3 is CASSEGRDPPLHF. The CDR3, as DNA: TGTGCCAGCAGCGAGGGACGGGATCCCCCCCTCCACTTT. The chain links TRBV5-4 to TRBJ1-6; D perhaps matches TRBD1 (5 bases). Germline CDR1 reads SGHNT; CDR2 reads YYREEE (reference sequence). This CDR3 comprises 13 residues. V was pared by 4 bases and J by 13 bases, with 15 bases between.

The gene calls are TRBV12-3 or TRBV12-4 and TRBJ1-1; no firm D call. This CDR3 has 12 amino acids. Trimming took 2 bases from V and 4 from J, leaving 5 bases between them. CDR3 in amino acids: CASSLIATEAFF. The CDR3 DNA reads as TGTGCCAGCAGTTTAATTGCCACTGAAGCTTTCTTT.

In this sample, this clonotype turned up a few times. J is TRBJ1-1 and V is TRBV7-9; no definite D call. Trimming took 1 base from V and 1 from J, leaving 10 bases between them. The CDR3 is made up of 15 amino acids. CDR1 SEHNR and CDR2 FQNEAQ come from the germline V gene (reference sequence). CDR3 coding DNA: TGTGCCAGCAGCTTAGGTTGGGCAGAGAACACTGAAGCTTTCTTT. The encoded protein is CASSLGWAENTEAFF.

This chain links TRBV9 with TRBJ1-2; TRBD1 agrees at 7 bases. Germline V gene sequence: CDR1 SGDLS, CDR2 YYNGEE. The CDR3 contains 16 residues. V dropped 0 bases and J dropped 7; count of bases not matched to a gene: 12. The CDR3 loop reads CASSVAQMSGTAGYTF. CDR3 coding DNA: TGTGCCAGCAGCGTAGCTCAGATGTCAGGGACAGCTGGCTACACCTTC. The full variable domain, in which reference TRBV9 and TRBJ1-2 provide the parts outside the CDR3, is DSGVTQTPKHLITATGQRVTLRCSPRSGDLSVYWYQQSLDQGLQFLIQYYNGEERAKGNILERFSAQQFPDLHSELNLSSLELGDSALYFCASSVAQMSGTAGYTFGSGTRLTVV.

This clonotype was recorded at least ten times. The V call is TRBV11-2, the J call TRBJ2-2, with D possibly being TRBD1 or TRBD2 (5 bases each). This CDR3 spans 13 amino acids. Per the germline V gene, CDR1 is SGHAT and CDR2 is FQNNGV. Trimming left V 6 bases short and J 4 bases short, with 9 bases between. The CDR3 reads CASRRDGTGELFF. The CDR3 DNA reads TGTGCCAGCAGAAGGGACGGCACCGGGGAGCTGTTTTTT.